This T cell receptor beta chain was retrieved from a study of T-cell memory formation after mild COVID-19. This clonotype appeared a few times. Its antigen remains unknown. This CDR3 is built from 13 residues. The germline V gene encodes CDR1 KGHDR and CDR2 SFDVKD. V gave up 6 bases and J gave up 1 base, with 8 bases separating them. General study points: CD4+ contracting clones lay mainly in CM and EM, CD8+ ones in EMRA. Later expanders leaned toward CD4+, whereas clones contracting from day 15 to 85 were balanced CD4/CD8.

UMIs and sample barcodes were carried by the TCR alpha and TCR beta cDNA libraries that 5'RACE produced using constant-segment primers. TCRdb independently ran MiXCR on the 5' RACE reads; one entry per CDR3 protein. The sample lists approximately 570,000 distinct CDR3 sequences; over 15% were seen once. The sample was PBMCs or a T cell subset sorted from them (not recorded which). The clonotype originates from an adult woman who had mild COVID-19 (a few samples of this study predate the infection). Cell type and time point are not known. The J gene is TRBJ1-1, the V gene TRBV24-1, with D possibly being TRBD1 (5 bases). The CDR3 bases are TGTGCCACCAGTCAGGGACCGAACACTGAAGCTTTCTTT. As protein: CATSQGPNTEAFF.